These 26 T cell receptor beta chains came from one sample sequenced in a study of cytomegalovirus exposure and HLA in healthy donors. Primers included in the PCR were 60 Vbeta and 13 Jbeta primers. Sequencing was performed with immunoSEQ multiplex PCR; in TCRdb, only in-frame clones are kept and a portion is missing. Here the sample spans about 140,000 clones, roughly 70% being singletons. The sample taken for sequencing was PBMCs. The receptor set was obtained from a man aged 60 to 75 in good health and CMV-seronegative.

The rearrangement links TRBV25-1 to TRBJ1-4, with 7 bases aligning to TRBD1. The V segment lost 10 bases and the J segment 4 bases; nucleotides outside the gene matches: 12. CDR1 MGHDK and CDR2 SYGVNS come from the germline V gene. The CDR3 loop spans 15 amino acids. DNA for the CDR3: TGTGCCATCGCCCTCGGGACAGCAGATAATGAAAAACTGTTTTTT. Its protein is CAIALGTADNEKLFF.

This clone was recorded once. The rearrangement joins TRBV29-1 to TRBJ1-4, with D possibly being TRBD1 (5 bases). Germline CDR1 SQVTM, CDR2 ANQGSEA. The V end lost 1 base, the J end lost 7 bases, and 13 bases lay between the germline ends. The CDR3 sequence is 14 residues long. The CDR3 region has the DNA TGCAGCGTTGAAGGGGGGGAGACGGGTGAAAAACTGTTTTTT. This gives the protein CSVEGGETGEKLFF.

As to this clone: The sample holds other DNA sequences that translate to the same CDR3. This chain uses TRBV7-3 with TRBJ2-7, with D tentatively TRBD1 (5 bases). This CDR3 has 13 residues. Germline CDR1 is SGHTA and CDR2 is FQGTGA. The V end was cut by 2 bases, the J end by 1 base, with 6 bases between. CDR3 region: CASSLAGSYEQYF. For the CDR3, the DNA is TGTGCCAGCAGCTTAGCAGGGTCCTACGAGCAGTACTTC.

The chain employs TRBV2 and TRBJ2-3; D perhaps matches TRBD2 (6 bases). The CDR3 runs to 16 residues. The V end was cut by 11 bases, the J end by 0 bases, with 21 bases between. Germline assignment: CDR1 SNHLY and CDR2 FYNNEI. The CDR3 bases are TGTGCCGTCCCGGGACGGAAGGGGACTAGCACAGATACGCAGTATTTT. As protein: CAVPGRKGTSTDTQYF. Combining the CDR3 with reference TRBV2 and TRBJ2-3 gives the whole variable domain EPEVTQTPSHQVTQMGQEVILRCVPISNHLYFYWYRQILGQKVEFLVSFYNNEISEKSEIFDDQFSVERPDGSNFTLKIRSTKLEDSAMYFCAVPGRKGTSTDTQYFGPGTRLTVL.

V and J are TRBV19 and TRBJ2-5, with 10 bases that match TRBD2. The CDR3 runs 15 residues. CDR1 and CDR2 (germline): LNHDA, SQIVND (reference sequence). The V and J ends lost 3 bases and 4 bases, in that order; junction bases with no gene match: 5. Written as DNA, the CDR3 is TGTGCCAGTAGTATGGGACTAGCGTCGGGAGAGACCCAGTACTTC. Translating gives CASSMGLASGETQYF.

The table lists this clone with a few counts. The V gene is TRBV30, the J gene TRBJ2-7; D ambiguous. In germline, CDR1 is GTSNPN, CDR2 SVGIG (reference sequence). CDR3 length: 12 amino acids. The V and J ends lost 1 base and 3 bases respectively, with 7 bases between them. The CDR3, as DNA: TGTGCCTGGAGTGGAGGATTCTACGAGCAGTACTTC. The encoded protein is CAWSGGFYEQYF.

The chain links TRBV10-3 to TRBJ1-1, with 9 nucleotides matching TRBD1. This CDR3 region has 16 residues. The germline V gene encodes CDR1 ENHRY and CDR2 SYGVKD. J lost 0 bases, V lost 3 bases, and 5 bases had no gene match. The DNA for the CDR3 is TGTGCCATCAGTGAACCCCGGACAGGGGTGAACACTGAAGCTTTCTTT. It encodes CAISEPRTGVNTEAFF.

This rearrangement joins TRBV27 to TRBJ2-7, with 10 bases lining up with TRBD2. CDR1 and CDR2 from the germline V gene are MNHEY and SMNVEV (reference sequence). This CDR3 has 15 residues. With 7 bases clipped from V and 1 base from J, the junction kept 7 bases outside the gene matches. The CDR3 DNA reads TGTGCCAGCATGAGCGGGAGGGCCTTTTCCTACGAGCAGTACTTC. Translation gives CASMSGRAFSYEQYF.

This chain connects TRBV6-6 to TRBJ2-7; tentatively, D is TRBD1 (6 bases). Germline-derived CDR1 and CDR2 are MNHNY and SVGAGI (reference sequence). Trimming removed 7 bases from V and 3 bases from J, with 16 bases in between. This CDR3 region has 14 residues. The CDR3 reads CASIQGGSGYEQYF. The CDR3 DNA reads as TGTGCCAGCATACAGGGTGGTTCGGGCTACGAGCAGTACTTC.

The chain employs TRBV28 and TRBJ1-5; 9 bases match TRBD1. Germline loops: CDR1 MDHEN, CDR2 SYDVKM. The V segment lost 3 bases and the J segment 7 bases; nucleotides outside the gene matches: 7. There are 15 residues in the CDR3. The CDR3 bases are TGTGCCAGCAGTTTTCCGGGACAGGGCGGACAGCCCCAGCATTTT. Amino acids: CASSFPGQGGQPQHF.

The genes are TRBV6-5 and TRBJ2-7, with 14 nucleotides matching TRBD2. CDR1 and CDR2 (germline): MNHEY, SVGAGI. J lost 7 bases, V lost 7 bases, and 9 bases had no gene match. The CDR3 loop spans 15 amino acids. The CDR3 DNA reads as TGTGCCAGCACCTCCAGGACTAGCGGGAGGAGGGAGCAGTACTTC. Translated: CASTSRTSGRREQYF.

The CDR3 sequence is CAWRTSGTLGEQFF. Here the CDR3 DNA reads TGTGCCTGGAGAACTAGCGGGACTCTCGGGGAGCAGTTCTTC. This chain links TRBV30 with TRBJ2-1, with TRBD2 matching 10 bases. Trimming removed 3 bases from V and 10 bases from J; junction bases left unmatched: 9. CDR1 is GTSNPN and CDR2 is SVGIG in the germline V gene (reference sequence). The CDR3 has 14 residues.

The chain joins TRBV5-1 to TRBJ2-1, with 9 bases that match TRBD2. V shed 4 bases and J 7 bases; nucleotides not matched to a gene: 12. The CDR3 totals 16 residues. Germline V gene lookup returns CDR1 SGHRS and CDR2 YFSETQ. CDR3 sequence (DNA): TGCGCCAGCAGCCCTGATAGCGGGAGAATTGAGAATGAGCAGTTCTTC. As protein: CASSPDSGRIENEQFF. Full variable domain (outside the CDR3, taken from reference TRBV5-1 and TRBJ2-1): KAGVTQTPRYLIKTRGQQVTLSCSPISGHRSVSWYQQTPGQGLQFLFEYFSETQRNKGNFPGRFSGRQFSNSRSEMNVSTLELGDSALYLCASSPDSGRIENEQFFGPGTRLTVL.

The J gene is TRBJ1-1, the V gene TRBV7-9; 7 positions match TRBD1. With V trimmed by 5 bases and J by 5 bases, 8 bases remained unmatched. Germline V gives CDR1 SEHNR, CDR2 FQNEAQ (reference sequence). The CDR3 extends over 14 amino acids. CDR3 nucleotide sequence: TGTGCCAGCAGCCTCAGGGGGTCGGGGACTGAAGCTTTCTTT. Protein sequence: CASSLRGSGTEAFF.

This clone was seen more than once but under ten times. V gene TRBV14 combines with J gene TRBJ2-6; 11 bases align to TRBD1. The V gene's germline CDR1 is SGHDN and CDR2 FVKESK. V trimming: 2 bases; J trimming: 5 bases; junction bases outside the gene matches: 14. The CDR3 length is 20 residues. In nucleotides, the CDR3 is TGTGCCAGCAGCCAATCTATCCTGGGACAGGGGGGGAGATGGGCCAACGTCCTGACTTTC. Translating it yields CASSQSILGQGGRWANVLTF.

This sequence joins TRBV9 and TRBJ2-7; the match to TRBD2 covers 8 bases. CDR1 and CDR2 (germline): SGDLS, YYNGEE. Trimming at V came to 0 bases and at J to 2 bases, leaving 10 bases not matched to a gene. This CDR3 has 17 residues. The CDR3 loop is CASSVAPTGTRTYEQYF. The CDR3 DNA reads TGTGCCAGCAGCGTAGCTCCAACCGGGACTAGAACCTACGAGCAGTACTTC.

The genes are TRBV5-5 and TRBJ2-5, with D hard to call. Trimming pared 4 bases from V and 5 bases from J, leaving 12 bases between. The CDR3 extends over 13 amino acids. From germline, CDR1 is SGHKS and CDR2 YYEKEE (reference sequence). CDR3 in amino acids: CASSPAWWETQYF. The CDR3 nucleotides are TGTGCCAGCAGCCCCGCGTGGTGGGAGACCCAGTACTTC.

The V call is TRBV10-3, the J call TRBJ2-1, with 13 bases fitting TRBD2. The V and J ends lost 4 bases and 6 bases, in that order; junction bases with no gene match: 9. Germline CDR1 is ENHRY and CDR2 is SYGVKD. The CDR3 contains 17 residues. Here the CDR3 DNA reads TGTGCCATCAGTGGGAGGACTAGCGGGAGAGGAGGCAATGAGCAGTTCTTC. It is translated as CAISGRTSGRGGNEQFF.

CDR3 bases: TGTGCCGGGGGTAAGGCTAGCGGGAGAGGCGATGAGCAGTTCTTC. This codes for CAGGKASGRGDEQFF. The rearrangement joins TRBV7-9 to TRBJ2-1; 10 nucleotides align to TRBD2. Germline trimming cut 11 bases from V and 8 bases from J; bases unmatched to any gene: 15. The CDR3 consists of 15 residues. Germline loops: CDR1 SEHNR, CDR2 FQNEAQ (reference sequence).

The chain has TRBV19 and TRBJ2-7; D is ambiguous. The CDR3 covers 13 residues. V shed 7 bases and J shed 2 bases, with 12 bases lying between them. Germline CDR1 LNHDA, CDR2 SQIVND (reference sequence). The CDR3 region has the DNA TGTGCCAGTATAGGCAGGCCCCCCTACGAGCAGTACTTC. Its protein is CASIGRPPYEQYF.

The chain joins TRBV7-2 to TRBJ2-5, with D perhaps TRBD1 (6 bases). Germline-derived CDR1 and CDR2 are SGHTA and FQGNSA. The CDR3 totals 14 residues. V was clipped by 0 bases and J by 5 bases, with 10 bases between them. This CDR3 is CASSLADRRETQYF. DNA for the CDR3: TGTGCCAGCAGCTTAGCGGACAGAAGGGAGACCCAGTACTTC. The full variable domain, completed using reference TRBV7-2 and TRBJ2-5, is GAGVSQSPSNKVTEKGKDVELRCDPISGHTALYWYRQSLGQGLEFLIYFQGNSAPDKSGLPSDRFSAERTGGSVSTLTIQRTQQEDSAVYLCASSLADRRETQYFGPGTRLLVL.

The chain uses TRBV19 and TRBJ2-7; possible D gene TRBD2, 5 bases. The V gene's germline CDR1 is LNHDA and CDR2 SQIVND (reference sequence). The ends were cut back, 1 base at V and 5 bases at J, with 9 bases in the middle. CDR3 length: 13 amino acids. In DNA form, the CDR3 reads TGTGCCAGTAGTATAGGGAAGGGAGACGAGCAGTACTTC. Translating it yields CASSIGKGDEQYF.

The V gene is TRBV5-1, the J gene TRBJ1-3; D not certain. The CDR3 totals 15 residues. Germline CDR1 SGHRS, CDR2 YFSETQ. V lost 4 bases and J lost 0, with 11 bases in between. The DNA for the CDR3 is TGCGCCAGCAGCCTTGACGGAGCCTCTGGAAACACCATATATTTT. Its protein product is CASSLDGASGNTIYF.

This clone was counted only a few times. V usage is TRBV29-1 and J usage is TRBJ2-7; 8 bases align to TRBD2. The CDR3 spans 13 residues. The trim removed 5 bases at V and 0 bases at J, leaving 3 bases unmatched. Germline loops: CDR1 SQVTM, CDR2 ANQGSEA. Here the CDR3 DNA reads TGCAGCGTTTCACTAGCGGACTCCTACGAGCAGTACTTC. Translating gives CSVSLADSYEQYF.

This clone has just a few counts. The DNA of the CDR3 is TGCGCCAGCAGCCAGTTCCTTCTAAACTCCTACAATGAGCAGTTCTTC. This encodes CASSQFLLNSYNEQFF. The chain employs TRBV4-3 and TRBJ2-1; D remains ambiguous. The length of the CDR3 is 16 residues. Trimming removed 3 bases from V and 0 bases from J, with 12 bases in between. Germline CDR1 and CDR2: LGHNA and YSLEER.

This rearrangement joins TRBV7-2 to TRBJ2-5, with a weak D call TRBD2 (5 bases). The V end was cut by 1 base, the J end by 10 bases, with 13 bases between. This CDR3 has 13 residues. Per the germline V gene, CDR1 is SGHTA and CDR2 is FQGNSA. The DNA for the CDR3 is TGTGCCAGCAGCTTAGATTTTTCGGGGAACCAGTACTTC. Protein: CASSLDFSGNQYF.